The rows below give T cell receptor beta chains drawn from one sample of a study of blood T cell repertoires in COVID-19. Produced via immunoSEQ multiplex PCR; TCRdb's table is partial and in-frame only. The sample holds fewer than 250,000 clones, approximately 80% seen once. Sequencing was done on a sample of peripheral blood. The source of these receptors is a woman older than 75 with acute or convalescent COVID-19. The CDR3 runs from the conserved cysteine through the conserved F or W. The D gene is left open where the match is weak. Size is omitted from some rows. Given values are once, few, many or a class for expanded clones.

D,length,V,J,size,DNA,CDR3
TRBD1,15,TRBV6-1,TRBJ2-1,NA,TGTGCCAGCACCAGGACAGGGGCTACCTCCGATGAGCAGTTCTTC,CASTRTGATSDEQFF
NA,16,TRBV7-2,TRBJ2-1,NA,TGTGCCAGCAGCTTAGTCTCGCTGAGCGGATACAATGAGCAGTTCTTC,CASSLVSLSGYNEQFF
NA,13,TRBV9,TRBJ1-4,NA,TGTGCCAGCAGCCACGCGGGGGATGAAAAACTGTTTTTT,CASSHAGDEKLFF
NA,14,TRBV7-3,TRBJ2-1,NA,TGTGCCAGCAGCTCCTCGGGAGCACACAATGAGCAGTTCTTC,CASSSSGAHNEQFF
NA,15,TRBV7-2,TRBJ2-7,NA,TGTGCCAGCAGCTTAGGGGGGAACAGGGACTACGAGCAGTACTTC,CASSLGGNRDYEQYF
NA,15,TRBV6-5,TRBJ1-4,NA,TGTGCCAGCAGTTACATGTTGGGCCTCGATGAAAAACTGTTTTTT,CASSYMLGLDEKLFF
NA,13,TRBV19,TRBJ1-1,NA,TGTGCCAGTAGTACGCAGATGAACACTGAAGCTTTCTTT,CASSTQMNTEAFF
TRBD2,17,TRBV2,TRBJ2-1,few,TGTGCCAGCAGTTGGCTAGCGGGGGGGCCCTCCTACAATGAGCAGTTCTTC,CASSWLAGGPSYNEQFF
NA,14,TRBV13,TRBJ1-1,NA,TGTGCCAGCAGCACTAGGGGAGGGGGCACTGAAGCTTTCTTT,CASSTRGGGTEAFF
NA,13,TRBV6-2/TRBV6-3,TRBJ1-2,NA,TGTGCCAGCAGTCAAAACGAGGTGACGGGCTACACCTTC,CASSQNEVTGYTF
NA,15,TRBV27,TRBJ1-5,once,TGTGCCAGCAGTTTAAGCAGACAGAGCAATCAGCCCCAGCATTTT,CASSLSRQSNQPQHF
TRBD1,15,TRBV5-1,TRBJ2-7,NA,TGCGCCAGCAGCTTGTACGGACAGGCCACCTACGAGCAGTACTTC,CASSLYGQATYEQYF
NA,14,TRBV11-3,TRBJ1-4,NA,TGTGCCAGCCGAGAGACAGCATCTAATGAAAAACTGTTTTTT,CASRETASNEKLFF
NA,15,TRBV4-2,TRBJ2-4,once,TGTGCCAGCAGCCAAGAGGTGACCCCGGCGGACATTCAGTACTTC,CASSQEVTPADIQYF
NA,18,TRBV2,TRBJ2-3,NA,TGTGCCAGCAGTGAAGGTTTACTTGGAGTGAGTAGCACAGATACGCAGTATTTT,CASSEGLLGVSSTDTQYF
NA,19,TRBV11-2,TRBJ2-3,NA,TGTGCCAGCAGCTCTCCGGGACTGCACTTCCCGGCGGGAACAGATACGCAGTATTTT,CASSSPGLHFPAGTDTQYF
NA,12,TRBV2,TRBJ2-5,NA,TGTGCCAGCAGTGGTCAGGGAGAGACCCAGTACTTC,CASSGQGETQYF
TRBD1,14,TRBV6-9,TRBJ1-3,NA,TGTGCCAGCAGTTATAATTACAGGGGCCACACCATATATTTT,CASSYNYRGHTIYF
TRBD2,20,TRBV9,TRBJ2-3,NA,TGTGCCAGCAGCCCCTCCATAAGCGGACTAGCGGGGTATCGCACAGATACGCAGTATTTT,CASSPSISGLAGYRTDTQYF
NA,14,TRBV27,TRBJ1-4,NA,TGTGCCAGCAGTTTATCCGCAGGGATAGAAAAACTGTTTTTT,CASSLSAGIEKLFF
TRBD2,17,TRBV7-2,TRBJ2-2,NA,TGTGCCAGCAGCCTAATGGCCCTAGGCGGGGGGGCCTCGGAGCTGTTTTTT,CASSLMALGGGASELFF
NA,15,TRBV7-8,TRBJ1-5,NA,TGTGCCAGCAGCGCGTCGGGGGGCCGCAATCAGCCCCAGCATTTT,CASSASGGRNQPQHF
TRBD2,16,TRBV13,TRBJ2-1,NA,TGTGCCAGCAGCGCCCGCCGCCGGGGGGGCAACAATGAGCAGTTCTTC,CASSARRRGGNNEQFF
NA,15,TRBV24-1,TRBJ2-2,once,TGTGCCACCAGTGTGGCAGGGGCGAACACCGGGGAGCTGTTTTTT,CATSVAGANTGELFF
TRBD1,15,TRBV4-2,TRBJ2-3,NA,TGTGCCAGCAGCCAAGAAGGGACAGGGGCAGATACGCAGTATTTT,CASSQEGTGADTQYF
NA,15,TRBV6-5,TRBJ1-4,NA,TGTGCCAGCAGTTACTCGGGCAGTGACCCTCAAAAACTGTTTTTT,CASSYSGSDPQKLFF
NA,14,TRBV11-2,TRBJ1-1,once,TGTGCCAGCAGCTTAGGCGTTTTGAACACTGAAGCTTTCTTT,CASSLGVLNTEAFF
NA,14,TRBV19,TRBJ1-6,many,TGTGCCAGTAGTATCCGGGGAGGCAATTCACCCCTCCACTTT,CASSIRGGNSPLHF
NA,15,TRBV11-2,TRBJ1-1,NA,TGTGCCAGCAGCTTAGAGTTAGGGGGGGCCACTGAAGCTTTCTTT,CASSLELGGATEAFF
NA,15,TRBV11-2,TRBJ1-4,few,TGTGCCAGCAGCTTAGTAGGAGGAAATAATGAAAAACTGTTTTTT,CASSLVGGNNEKLFF
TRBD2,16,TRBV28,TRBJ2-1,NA,TGTGCCAGCACTCTGGGACTAGCGGGAGGGCAGGATGAGCAGTTCTTC,CASTLGLAGGQDEQFF
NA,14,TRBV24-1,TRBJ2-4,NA,TGTGCCACCAGGGTACCTAAACTGAGAAACATTCAGTACTTC,CATRVPKLRNIQYF